This T cell receptor (beta chain) was identified during a study of blood T cell repertoires in COVID-19. The V end lost 2 bases, the J end lost 7 bases, and 15 bases lay between the germline ends. The germline CDR1 and CDR2 sequences are MNHNS and SASEGT. The CDR3 totals 15 residues. In the original processing: Cell counts per sample came from amplifying reference gene primers. Generated by immunoSEQ multiplex PCR, the TCRdb table keeps only in-frame clones and is missing some. V and J calls plus clone size are reproduced from that table; the DNA served to infer D and trimming. Here the sample spans a few hundred thousand clones, 86% being singletons.

Material for sequencing was peripheral blood. The sequence derives from a woman between 45 and 65 years old with acute or convalescent COVID-19. V gene TRBV6-1 combines with J gene TRBJ2-1; TRBD2 is a possible D gene (5 bases). The CDR3 bases are TGTGCCAGCAGTGAACCGCAGAAGTGGAGGAATGAGCAGTTCTTC. It specifies CASSEPQKWRNEQFF.